A selection of T cell receptor beta chains follows, all from one sample in a study of tumor T cells in aggressive B-cell lymphoma. The method was immunoSEQ multiplex PCR; TCRdb's version includes in-frame clones alone and lacks a portion of them. The sample lists over a thousand clones; almost 80% were seen once. The material sequenced was tumor tissue. These receptors were collected from an adult with diffuse large B cell lymphoma. The CDR3 runs from the conserved cysteine through the conserved F or W. D genes are given only for firm matches. Not every row has a clone size; where given, it reads once, few, many or a size class.

v_gene: TRBV2
abundance: NA
j_gene: TRBJ2-7
d_gene: TRBD1
CDR3aa: CASSVGRQGDEQYF
CDR3nt: TGTGCCAGCAGTGTGGGGAGACAGGGCGATGAGCAGTACTTC

v_gene: TRBV29-1
abundance: few
j_gene: TRBJ1-2
d_gene: NA
CDR3aa: CSADLQGNYGYTF
CDR3nt: TGCAGCGCTGATTTGCAGGGAAACTATGGCTACACCTTC

v_gene: TRBV27
abundance: few
j_gene: TRBJ1-5
d_gene: TRBD1
CDR3aa: CASSSGQGNNQPQHF
CDR3nt: TGTGCCAGCAGTTCGGGACAGGGGAACAATCAGCCCCAGCATTTT

v_gene: TRBV11-2
abundance: NA
j_gene: TRBJ1-3
d_gene: TRBD1
CDR3aa: CASSTRTGSGNTIYF
CDR3nt: TGTGCCAGCAGCACGCGGACAGGCTCTGGAAACACCATATATTTT

v_gene: TRBV30
abundance: NA
j_gene: TRBJ1-5
d_gene: NA
CDR3aa: CAWSVQRVTGMNIGRPQHF
CDR3nt: TGTGCCTGGAGTGTCCAGCGCGTGACAGGAATGAATATAGGAAGGCCCCAGCATTTT

v_gene: TRBV6-5
abundance: NA
j_gene: TRBJ1-2
d_gene: NA
CDR3aa: CASSYSSPYDYTF
CDR3nt: TGTGCCAGCAGTTACTCGAGCCCGTACGACTACACCTTC

v_gene: TRBV9
abundance: once
j_gene: TRBJ1-5
d_gene: NA
CDR3aa: CASSQQNSNQPQHF
CDR3nt: TGTGCCAGCAGCCAACAAAATAGCAATCAGCCCCAGCATTTT

v_gene: TRBV9
abundance: once
j_gene: TRBJ2-1
d_gene: NA
CDR3aa: CASSVGIDNEQFF
CDR3nt: TGTGCCAGCAGCGTAGGTATAGACAATGAGCAGTTCTTC

v_gene: TRBV19
abundance: NA
j_gene: TRBJ2-7
d_gene: TRBD1
CDR3aa: CASSMETGVSYEQYF
CDR3nt: TGTGCCAGTAGTATGGAGACAGGGGTCTCCTACGAGCAGTACTTC

v_gene: TRBV19
abundance: NA
j_gene: TRBJ2-7
d_gene: TRBD1
CDR3aa: CASSSTGSIIYEQYF
CDR3nt: TGTGCCAGTAGTTCGACAGGGTCGATTATCTACGAGCAGTACTTC

v_gene: TRBV7-6
abundance: NA
j_gene: TRBJ2-7
d_gene: TRBD2
CDR3aa: CASSEEGGGRYRNYEQYF
CDR3nt: TGTGCCAGCAGCGAAGAAGGCGGGGGTCGCTATAGGAACTACGAGCAGTACTTC

v_gene: TRBV9
abundance: NA
j_gene: TRBJ1-1
d_gene: NA
CDR3aa: CASSVSGEGTEAFF
CDR3nt: TGTGCCAGCAGCGTATCAGGGGAGGGGACTGAAGCTTTCTTT

v_gene: TRBV25-1
abundance: NA
j_gene: TRBJ1-2
d_gene: NA
CDR3aa: CASSLNTNYGYTF
CDR3nt: TGTGCCAGCAGTCTTAACACTAACTATGGCTACACCTTC

v_gene: TRBV19
abundance: few
j_gene: TRBJ2-7
d_gene: NA
CDR3aa: CASSIESGVSYEQYF
CDR3nt: TGTGCCAGTAGTATTGAATCCGGGGTTTCCTACGAGCAGTACTTC

v_gene: TRBV5-6
abundance: NA
j_gene: TRBJ1-3
d_gene: NA
CDR3aa: CASSLALQGLSGNTIYF
CDR3nt: TGTGCCAGCAGCTTGGCGCTACAGGGCCTCTCTGGAAACACCATATATTTT

v_gene: TRBV28
abundance: once
j_gene: TRBJ2-3
d_gene: TRBD2
CDR3aa: CASRSGLAGTDTQYF
CDR3nt: TGTGCCAGCAGATCCGGACTAGCGGGGACAGATACGCAGTATTTT

v_gene: TRBV5-5
abundance: NA
j_gene: TRBJ2-7
d_gene: NA
CDR3aa: CASSNDRSYEQYF
CDR3nt: TGTGCCAGCAGCAACGACAGGAGCTACGAGCAGTACTTC

v_gene: TRBV7-9
abundance: NA
j_gene: TRBJ2-7
d_gene: NA
CDR3aa: CASSLGDNREQYF
CDR3nt: TGTGCCAGCAGCTTAGGTGACAACCGAGAGCAGTACTTC

v_gene: TRBV11-2
abundance: few
j_gene: TRBJ1-1
d_gene: NA
CDR3aa: CAIGQQNTEAFF
CDR3nt: TGTGCCATTGGACAGCAGAACACTGAAGCTTTCTTT

v_gene: TRBV6-5
abundance: NA
j_gene: TRBJ1-4
d_gene: TRBD1
CDR3aa: CASSAGTGGEKLFF
CDR3nt: TGTGCCAGCAGTGCCGGGACAGGGGGAGAAAAACTGTTTTTT

v_gene: TRBV14
abundance: NA
j_gene: TRBJ2-1
d_gene: TRBD2
CDR3aa: CASSQEGLADDNEQFF
CDR3nt: TGTGCCAGCAGCCAAGAAGGTCTAGCGGACGACAATGAGCAGTTCTTC

v_gene: TRBV4-1
abundance: NA
j_gene: TRBJ1-1
d_gene: NA
CDR3aa: CASSPPNPQGYTEAFF
CDR3nt: TGCGCCAGCAGCCCTCCGAACCCGCAGGGGTACACTGAAGCTTTCTTT

v_gene: TRBV19
abundance: NA
j_gene: TRBJ2-5
d_gene: TRBD2
CDR3aa: CASSVWGGFQETQYF
CDR3nt: TGTGCCAGTAGTGTTTGGGGGGGGTTCCAAGAGACCCAGTACTTC

v_gene: TRBV12-5
abundance: NA
j_gene: TRBJ2-2
d_gene: TRBD1
CDR3aa: CASDSDRDSNTNTGELFF
CDR3nt: TGTGCTAGTGATTCCGACAGGGATTCGAATACTAACACCGGGGAGCTGTTTTTT

v_gene: TRBV6-5
abundance: NA
j_gene: TRBJ1-4
d_gene: TRBD1
CDR3aa: CASSAGTGGEKLFF
CDR3nt: TGTGCCAGTAGTGCCGGGACAGGGGGAGAAAAACTGTTTTTT

v_gene: TRBV27
abundance: NA
j_gene: TRBJ1-2
d_gene: TRBD1
CDR3aa: CASSSTRTGYGYTF
CDR3nt: TGTGCCAGCAGTTCAACCCGGACAGGCTATGGCTACACCTTC

v_gene: TRBV5-6
abundance: NA
j_gene: TRBJ2-7
d_gene: NA
CDR3aa: CASSFRGGSYEQYF
CDR3nt: TGTGCCAGCAGCTTCAGGGGCGGGTCCTACGAACAGTACTTC

v_gene: TRBV27
abundance: NA
j_gene: TRBJ2-2
d_gene: TRBD1
CDR3aa: CASSWGQGNTGELFF
CDR3nt: TGTGCCAGCAGTTGGGGACAGGGGAACACCGGGGAGCTGTTTTTT

v_gene: TRBV18
abundance: NA
j_gene: TRBJ2-3
d_gene: NA
CDR3aa: CASSPPPGDTQYF
CDR3nt: TGTGCCAGCTCACCCCCTCCGGGTGATACGCAGTATTTT

v_gene: TRBV29-1
abundance: NA
j_gene: TRBJ2-5
d_gene: NA
CDR3aa: CSAVGGQWDLQETQYF
CDR3nt: TGCAGCGCCGTGGGGGGGCAGTGGGACTTACAAGAGACCCAGTACTTC

v_gene: TRBV6-5
abundance: once
j_gene: TRBJ1-1
d_gene: NA
CDR3aa: CASSYSQRGTEAFF
CDR3nt: TGTGCCAGCAGTTACTCCCAACGGGGCACTGAAGCTTTCTTT

v_gene: TRBV29-1
abundance: once
j_gene: TRBJ1-2
d_gene: TRBD1
CDR3aa: CSVAGTVYGYTF
CDR3nt: TGCAGCGTTGCCGGGACAGTCTATGGCTACACCTTC

v_gene: TRBV5-1
abundance: NA
j_gene: TRBJ1-2
d_gene: NA
CDR3aa: CASSTAGGGDGYTF
CDR3nt: TGCGCCAGCAGCACCGCAGGAGGAGGGGATGGCTACACCTTC

v_gene: TRBV4-1
abundance: NA
j_gene: TRBJ2-3
d_gene: NA
CDR3aa: CASSPTGVSTDTQYF
CDR3nt: TGCGCCAGCAGCCCAACCGGGGTTAGCACAGATACGCAGTATTTT

v_gene: TRBV7-9
abundance: NA
j_gene: TRBJ1-2
d_gene: TRBD1
CDR3aa: CASSLTGDDGYTF
CDR3nt: TGTGCCAGCAGCTTAACAGGGGATGATGGCTACACCTTC

v_gene: TRBV6-6
abundance: NA
j_gene: TRBJ2-5
d_gene: NA
CDR3aa: CASKGVAQYF
CDR3nt: TGTGCCAGCAAGGGAGTCGCCCAGTACTTC